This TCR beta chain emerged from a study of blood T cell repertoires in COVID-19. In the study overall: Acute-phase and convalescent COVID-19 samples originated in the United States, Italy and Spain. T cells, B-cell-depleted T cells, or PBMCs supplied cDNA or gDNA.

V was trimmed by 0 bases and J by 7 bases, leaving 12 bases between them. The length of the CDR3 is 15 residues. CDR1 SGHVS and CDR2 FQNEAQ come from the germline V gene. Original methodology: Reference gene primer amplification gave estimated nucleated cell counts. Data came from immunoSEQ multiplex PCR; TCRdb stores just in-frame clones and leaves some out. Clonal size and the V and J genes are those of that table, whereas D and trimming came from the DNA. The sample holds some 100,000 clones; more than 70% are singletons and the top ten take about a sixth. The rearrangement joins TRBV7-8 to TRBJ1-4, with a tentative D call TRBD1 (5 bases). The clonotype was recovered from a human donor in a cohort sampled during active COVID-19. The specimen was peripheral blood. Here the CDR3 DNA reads TGTGCCAGCAGCTTAGCGTCAGGGAAGGGTGAAAAACTGTTTTTT. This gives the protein CASSLASGKGEKLFF.